Sequencing of this TCR beta chain was carried out in a study of regulatory T cells in long-lasting Graves disease. Overall study findings and caveats: It is possible that accuracy was reduced by the small size of the sample. Persistent patients shared more public clonotypes (approximately 2,700) than newly diagnosed patients (about 970).

The authors built TCR beta libraries using iRepertoire HTBI primers and Arm-PCR of CDR3 regions. TCRdb reprocessed the multiplex PCR reads with MiXCR, giving one entry per CDR3 protein. Of about 470,000 distinct CDR3 sequences in the sample, 20% to 25% were seen once. This CDR3 has 13 amino acids. The ends were cut back, 3 bases at V and 4 bases at J, with 9 bases in the middle. CDR1 and CDR2 (germline): LNHDA, SQIVND (reference sequence). Time point indicated: persistent/refractory GD, antithyroid drugs over 5 years with positive TRAb. The authors made the TCR library using RNA they extracted from PBMCs. EDTA tubes held roughly 9.2 milliliters of peripheral blood from each patient. This clonotype was counted only a few times. What it binds is not known.

The rearrangement links TRBV19 to TRBJ1-1; D gene ambiguous. The specimen comprised peripheral blood mononuclear cells (PBMCs), sampled when the disease was refractory, from a patient treated with antithyroid drugs. The origin of this receptor is a female donor with Graves disease. The CDR3 region has the DNA TGTGCCAGTAGTATGTCACAGATCACTGAAGCTTTCTTT. Translated, it gives CASSMSQITEAFF.